This is a list of T cell receptor beta chains from one sample in a study of cytomegalovirus exposure and HLA in healthy donors. Method: immunoSEQ multiplex PCR; TCRdb's copy keeps in-frame clones and lacks some. Counted here are 150,000 to 200,000 clones, roughly 73% occurring once; the ten biggest clones make up around 3.1%. Sequencing input: PBMCs. All receptors derive from a female donor in good health and CMV-seronegative. CDR3s include the opening cysteine and the closing phenylalanine or tryptophan. D genes are given only for firm matches. For some rows the clone size is stated as once, few or many, or as a class when expanded; others skip it.

abundance | j_gene | d_gene | v_gene | CDR3nt | CDR3aa
once | TRBJ2-6 | TRBD1 | TRBV30 | TGTGCCTGGGGATCGGGACAGGTCTCTGGGGCCAACGTCCTGACTTTC | CAWGSGQVSGANVLTF
NA | TRBJ2-5 | NA | TRBV5-4 | TGTGCCAGCAGCTTGGTCCCGCAGGAGACCCAGTACTTC | CASSLVPQETQYF
NA | TRBJ1-2 | TRBD1 | TRBV2 | TGTGCCAGCAGCCGGGACAGGGGAAACTATGGCTACACCTTC | CASSRDRGNYGYTF
few | TRBJ1-5 | NA | TRBV9 | TGTGCCAGCAGCCGATACGACAGCCCCAATCAGCCCCAGCATTTT | CASSRYDSPNQPQHF
NA | TRBJ2-2 | TRBD2 | TRBV4-3 | TGCGCCAGCAGCCAGGGGCCCCTGGCGGGGGGCGCGAACACCGGGGAGCTGTTTTTT | CASSQGPLAGGANTGELFF
NA | TRBJ2-6 | NA | TRBV27 | TGTGCCAGCAGGCCGCGGGGGGCCAACGTCCTGACTTTC | CASRPRGANVLTF
NA | TRBJ1-1 | NA | TRBV5-4 | TGTGCCAGCAGCCCCAATTTGAGGGGCGCGGGGGAAGCTTTCTTT | CASSPNLRGAGEAFF
once | TRBJ2-2 | NA | TRBV5-8 | TGTGCCAGCAGCTTGGGGCACGCCGGGGAGCTGTTTTTT | CASSLGHAGELFF
NA | TRBJ2-2 | NA | TRBV7-2 | TGTGCCAGCAGCGCATCTAACGCGAACACCGGGGAGCTGTTTTTT | CASSASNANTGELFF
NA | TRBJ2-2 | NA | TRBV28 | TGTGCCAGCAGTTTTTTAACTAACGGATACACCGGGGAGCTGTTTTTT | CASSFLTNGYTGELFF
NA | TRBJ2-1 | NA | TRBV30 | TGTGCCTGGAGCCGGTGGAGGGGAAATGAGCAGTTCTTC | CAWSRWRGNEQFF
once | TRBJ1-1 | NA | TRBV30 | TGTGCCTGGAGTCATCCTCGCACGGGGATCACTGAAGCTTTCTTT | CAWSHPRTGITEAFF
once | TRBJ1-6 | NA | TRBV13 | TGTGCCAGCAGCCGAGGACAAATCGATAATTCACCCCTCCACTTT | CASSRGQIDNSPLHF